These 11 T cell receptor beta chains came from one sample sequenced in a study of OX40 agonist ivuxolimab in advanced cancers. The protocol was immunoSEQ multiplex PCR, while the TCRdb copy is restricted to in-frame clones and leaves out a portion. The sample records 45,000 to 50,000 clones, roughly 86% being singletons. The sample was CD4+ or CD8+ T cells sorted from blood, taken in a trial of the OX40 agonist ivuxolimab. Receptor source: an adult with an advanced solid tumor such as melanoma, head and neck, liver or kidney cancer.

V gene TRBV5-1 combines with J gene TRBJ2-4; 11 bases are a match to TRBD1. Germline assignment: CDR1 SGHRS and CDR2 YFSETQ. This CDR3 is built from 19 residues. Trimming cost V 0 bases and J 0 bases; bases outside gene matches: 8. This CDR3 reads CASSLGGQGAVLAKNIQYF. The CDR3 DNA sequence: TGCGCCAGCAGCTTGGGAGGACAGGGGGCTGTACTAGCCAAAAACATTCAGTACTTC.

The genes are TRBV7-2 and TRBJ1-2; D is perhaps TRBD1 (6 bases). Trimming removed 2 bases from V and 6 bases from J, with 13 bases in between. CDR3 size: 14 residues. Germline CDR1 SGHTA, CDR2 FQGNSA. CDR3 bases: TGTGCCAGCAGCTTACTAAACAGGGCCAATGGCTACACCTTC. It specifies CASSLLNRANGYTF. Based on the CDR3 plus reference TRBV7-2 and TRBJ1-2, the full variable domain is GAGVSQSPSNKVTEKGKDVELRCDPISGHTALYWYRQSLGQGLEFLIYFQGNSAPDKSGLPSDRFSAERTGGSVSTLTIQRTQQEDSAVYLCASSLLNRANGYTFGSGTRLTVV.

This clone was observed a handful of times. The chain has TRBV2 and TRBJ2-7; D remains unclear. CDR1 and CDR2 from the germline V gene are SNHLY and FYNNEI. V was pared by 0 bases and J by 4 bases, with 4 bases between. This CDR3 region has 12 residues. The CDR3 here is CASSEAQYEQYF. In DNA form, the CDR3 reads TGTGCCAGCAGTGAAGCTCAATACGAGCAGTACTTC.

V is TRBV10-3 and J is TRBJ1-1, with 7 nucleotides matching TRBD1. The length of the CDR3 is 14 residues. Germline loops: CDR1 ENHRY, CDR2 SYGVKD. Trimming removed 4 bases from V and 4 bases from J; junction bases left unmatched: 6. The CDR3 DNA sequence: TGTGCCATCAGTGGACGGCAGGGGGTCACTGAAGCTTTCTTT. Its protein is CAISGRQGVTEAFF.

This chain joins TRBV18 and TRBJ1-2; no firm D call. V lost 5 bases, J lost 4 bases, and 17 bases lay in between. Germline V CDR1 and CDR2: KGHSH, LQKENI. The CDR3 is 15 residues long. The CDR3 sequence is CASSDGRYPSYGYTF. As DNA, the CDR3 is TGTGCCAGCTCAGACGGCAGATACCCATCCTATGGCTACACCTTC.

This clone was picked up one time. Germline and junction disagree at one end, which may indicate a read error. The V gene is TRBV27, the J gene TRBJ2-3, with D perhaps assigned TRBD1 or TRBD2 (5 bases each). From germline, CDR1 is MNHEY and CDR2 SMNVEV (reference sequence). CDR3 length: 12 amino acids. The chain's CDR3 is CATGFGAHTQSF. The CDR3 DNA reads as TGTGCCACCGGATTCGGGGCGCATACGCAGTCTTTT.

The V call is TRBV5-1, the J call TRBJ1-1; possibly TRBD1 for D (5 bases). The ends were cut back, 1 base at V and 1 base at J, with 14 bases in the middle. This CDR3 contains 16 residues. Germline V gene lookup returns CDR1 SGHRS and CDR2 YFSETQ. Here the CDR3 DNA reads TGCGCCAGCAGCTTGTCTTTGGGGGGTAGGAACACTGAAGCTTTCTTT. As protein: CASSLSLGGRNTEAFF.

This rearrangement joins TRBV18 to TRBJ1-6; D possibly corresponds to TRBD1 (5 bases). This CDR3 spans 16 amino acids. Deletions cut 4 bases from V and 7 bases from J, with 17 bases between. Germline CDR1 and CDR2: KGHSH and LQKENI. CDR3 nucleotides: TGTGCCAGCTCACGAGACCGGGGCAGCGAAAATTCACCCCTCCACTTT. Translated: CASSRDRGSENSPLHF.

The chain uses TRBV2 and TRBJ1-2; TRBD1 agrees at 7 bases. Germline V gene lookup returns CDR1 SNHLY and CDR2 FYNNEI. V gave up 10 bases and J gave up 14 bases; unmatched junction bases: 22. The CDR3 has 14 residues. The CDR3 DNA follows: TGTGCCACCAGGGGGGGGCTAGGGGGCCTTTCCCTAACCTTC. It encodes CATRGGLGGLSLTF.

This chain joins TRBV6-4 and TRBJ1-5, with TRBD1 matching 8 bases. Losses at the gene ends were 6 bases for V and 5 bases for J; bases not matched to a gene: 3. Germline values: CDR1 MRHNA, CDR2 SNTAGT. The CDR3 runs to 13 residues. The CDR3 loop is CASSSQGDQPQHF. The DNA for the CDR3 is TGTGCCAGCAGCTCACAGGGGGATCAGCCCCAGCATTTT.

The J gene is TRBJ2-7, the V gene TRBV11-2, with 7 bases lining up with TRBD1. Unmatched junction bases numbered 9, after V lost 4 bases and J lost 3 bases. The CDR3 is made up of 15 amino acids. Germline V CDR1 and CDR2: SGHAT, FQNNGV. In DNA form, the CDR3 reads TGTGCCAGCAGCTCGTTGACAGGGAATCTCTACGAGCAGTACTTC. It translates to CASSSLTGNLYEQYF.